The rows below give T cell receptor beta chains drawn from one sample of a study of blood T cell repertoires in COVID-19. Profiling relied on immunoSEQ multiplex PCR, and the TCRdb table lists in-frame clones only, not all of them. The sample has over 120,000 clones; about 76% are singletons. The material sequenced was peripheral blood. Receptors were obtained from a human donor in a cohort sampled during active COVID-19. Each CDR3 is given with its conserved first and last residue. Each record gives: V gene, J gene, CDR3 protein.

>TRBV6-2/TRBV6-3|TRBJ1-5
CASSSHQDRDQPQHF
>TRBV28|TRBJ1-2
CASSSSLGGFGYTF
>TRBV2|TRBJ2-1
CASRSQDRGGPSGSHNEQFF
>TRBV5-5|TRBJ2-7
CASSLTYEQYF
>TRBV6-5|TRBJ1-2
CASSFTGGGYTF
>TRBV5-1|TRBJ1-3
CASSLGGTVSGNTIYF
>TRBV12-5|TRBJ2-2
CASGLVGTGVTGELFF
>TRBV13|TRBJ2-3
CASSDSRQGPSTDTQYF
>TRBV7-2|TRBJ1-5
CASSLALQGNQPQHF
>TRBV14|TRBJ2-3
CASSQVKALTDTQYF
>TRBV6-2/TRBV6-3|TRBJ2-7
CASSYSQGKSYEQYF
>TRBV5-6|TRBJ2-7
CASREQGVHSYEQYF
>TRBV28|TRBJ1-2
CASSFRAVGYTF
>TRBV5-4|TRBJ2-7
CASSSRTGSYEQYF
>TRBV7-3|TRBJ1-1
CASSVDTWTEAFF
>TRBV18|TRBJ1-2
CASSPRVPAGGNYGYTF
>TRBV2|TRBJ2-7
CASSWNRDHEQYF
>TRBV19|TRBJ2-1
CASSAYSGGARYNEQFF
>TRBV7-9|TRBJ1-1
CASSLVEGYTEAFF
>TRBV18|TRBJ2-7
CATAAGPTLEQYF
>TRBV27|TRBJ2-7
CASSAIVGARWVIF
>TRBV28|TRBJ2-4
CASSLRNIQYF
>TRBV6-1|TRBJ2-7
CASSDTDRVPYEQYF
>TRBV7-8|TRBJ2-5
CASSLRTNQETQYF
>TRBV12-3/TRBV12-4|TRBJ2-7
CASSFRQAYEQYF
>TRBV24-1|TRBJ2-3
CATSDHSVVAITDTQYF
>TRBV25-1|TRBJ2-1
CASSVLAGEGNEQFF
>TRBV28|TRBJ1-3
CASSYRASSGNTIYF
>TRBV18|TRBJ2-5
CASSPGGKETQYF
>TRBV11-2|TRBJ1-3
CASSFTPVSGNTIYF
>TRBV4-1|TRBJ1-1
CASSQERLTTGEAFF
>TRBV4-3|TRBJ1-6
CASSQGTGRNLKGSPLHF
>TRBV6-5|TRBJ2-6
CASWVAGANVLTF
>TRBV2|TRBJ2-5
CATQGLPGGETQYF
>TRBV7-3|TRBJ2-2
CASSADYPTGELFF
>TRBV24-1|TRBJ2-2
CATSGVRNTGELFF
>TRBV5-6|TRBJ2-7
CASSSRAGVPGYEQYF
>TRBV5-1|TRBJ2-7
CASSFQGGTYEQYF
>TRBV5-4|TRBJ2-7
CASSPRSGQGAYEQYF
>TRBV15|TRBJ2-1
CATSGLAGVNEQFF
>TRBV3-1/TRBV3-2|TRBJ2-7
CASSDRAGGSYEQYF
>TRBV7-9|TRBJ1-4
CASSLGGKEKLFF
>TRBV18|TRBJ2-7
CASSGAAGGRFHEQYF
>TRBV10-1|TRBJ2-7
CASSPGTGGFEQYF
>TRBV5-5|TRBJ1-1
CASSLLWSDTEAFF